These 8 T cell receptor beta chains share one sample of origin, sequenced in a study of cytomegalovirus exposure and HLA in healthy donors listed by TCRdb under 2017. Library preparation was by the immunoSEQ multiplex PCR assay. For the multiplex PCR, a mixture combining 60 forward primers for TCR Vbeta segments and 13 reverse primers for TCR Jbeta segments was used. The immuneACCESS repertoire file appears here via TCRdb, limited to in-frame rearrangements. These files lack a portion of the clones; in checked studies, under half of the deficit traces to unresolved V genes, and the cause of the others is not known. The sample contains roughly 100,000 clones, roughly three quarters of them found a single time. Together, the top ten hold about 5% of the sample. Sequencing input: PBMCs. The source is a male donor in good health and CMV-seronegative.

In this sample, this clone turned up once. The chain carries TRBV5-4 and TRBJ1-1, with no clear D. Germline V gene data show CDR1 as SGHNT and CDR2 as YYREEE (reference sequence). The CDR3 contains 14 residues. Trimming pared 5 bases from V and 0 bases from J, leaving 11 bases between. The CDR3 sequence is CASSTRRVNTEAFF. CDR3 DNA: TGTGCCAGCAGTACCCGACGGGTGAACACTGAAGCTTTCTTT.

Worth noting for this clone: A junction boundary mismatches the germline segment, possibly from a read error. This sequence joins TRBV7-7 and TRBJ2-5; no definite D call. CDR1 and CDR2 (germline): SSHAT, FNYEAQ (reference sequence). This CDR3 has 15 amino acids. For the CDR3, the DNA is TGTGCTAGCAGCTTAGAAACAGCTCGCCAAGAGACCCAGTACTTC. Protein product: CASSLETARQETQYF.

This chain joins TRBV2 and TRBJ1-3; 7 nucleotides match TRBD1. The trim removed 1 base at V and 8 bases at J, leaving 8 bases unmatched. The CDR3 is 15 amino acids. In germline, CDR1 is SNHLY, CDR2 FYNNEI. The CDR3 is CASSEGAGGQDTIYF. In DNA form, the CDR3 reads TGTGCCAGCAGTGAAGGGGCAGGGGGTCAGGACACCATATATTTT. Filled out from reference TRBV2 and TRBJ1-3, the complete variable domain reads EPEVTQTPSHQVTQMGQEVILRCVPISNHLYFYWYRQILGQKVEFLVSFYNNEISEKSEIFDDQFSVERPDGSNFTLKIRSTKLEDSAMYFCASSEGAGGQDTIYFGEGSWLTVV.

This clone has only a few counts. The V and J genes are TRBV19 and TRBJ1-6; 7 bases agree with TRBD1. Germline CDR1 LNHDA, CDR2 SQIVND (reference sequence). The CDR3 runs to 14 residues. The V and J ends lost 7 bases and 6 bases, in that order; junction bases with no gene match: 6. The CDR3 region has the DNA TGTGCCAGTATCTCGACAGGGTCTAATTCACCCCTCCACTTT. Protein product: CASISTGSNSPLHF.

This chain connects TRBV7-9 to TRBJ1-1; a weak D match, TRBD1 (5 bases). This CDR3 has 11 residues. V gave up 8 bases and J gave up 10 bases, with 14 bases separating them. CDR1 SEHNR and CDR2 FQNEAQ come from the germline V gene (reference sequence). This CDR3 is CASSSTDTAFF. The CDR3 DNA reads TGTGCCAGCTCCTCGACAGACACAGCTTTCTTT.

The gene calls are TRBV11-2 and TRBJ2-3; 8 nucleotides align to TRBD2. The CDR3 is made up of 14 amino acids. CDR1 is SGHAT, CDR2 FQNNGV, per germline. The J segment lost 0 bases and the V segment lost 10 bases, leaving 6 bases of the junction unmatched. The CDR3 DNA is TGTGCCACCTTGGTAGCGGGAAGCACAGATACGCAGTATTTT. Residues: CATLVAGSTDTQYF.

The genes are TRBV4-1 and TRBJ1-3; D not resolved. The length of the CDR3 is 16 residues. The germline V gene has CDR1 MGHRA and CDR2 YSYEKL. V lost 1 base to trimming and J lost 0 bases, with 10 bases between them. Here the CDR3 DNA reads TGCGCCAGCAGCCAAGTCGAGCGGTACTCTGGAAACACCATATATTTT. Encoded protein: CASSQVERYSGNTIYF.

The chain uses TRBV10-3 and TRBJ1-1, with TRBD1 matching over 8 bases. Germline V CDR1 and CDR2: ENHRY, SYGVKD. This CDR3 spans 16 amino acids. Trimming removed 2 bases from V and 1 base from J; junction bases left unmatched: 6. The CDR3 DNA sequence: TGTGCCATCAGTGAGAACAGGGGGTCTAAGAACACTGAAGCTTTCTTT. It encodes CAISENRGSKNTEAFF.